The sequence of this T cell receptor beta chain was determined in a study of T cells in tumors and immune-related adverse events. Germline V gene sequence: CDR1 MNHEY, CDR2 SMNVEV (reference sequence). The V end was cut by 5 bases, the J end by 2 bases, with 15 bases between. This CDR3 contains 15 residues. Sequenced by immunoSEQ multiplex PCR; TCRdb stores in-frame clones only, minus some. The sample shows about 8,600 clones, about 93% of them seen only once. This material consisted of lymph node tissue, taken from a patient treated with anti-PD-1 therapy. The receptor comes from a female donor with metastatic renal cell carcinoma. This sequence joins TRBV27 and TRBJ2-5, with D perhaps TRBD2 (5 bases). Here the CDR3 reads CASSPEGFGQETQYF. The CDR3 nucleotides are TGTGCCAGCAGTCCAGAGGGTTTCGGACAAGAGACCCAGTACTTC.